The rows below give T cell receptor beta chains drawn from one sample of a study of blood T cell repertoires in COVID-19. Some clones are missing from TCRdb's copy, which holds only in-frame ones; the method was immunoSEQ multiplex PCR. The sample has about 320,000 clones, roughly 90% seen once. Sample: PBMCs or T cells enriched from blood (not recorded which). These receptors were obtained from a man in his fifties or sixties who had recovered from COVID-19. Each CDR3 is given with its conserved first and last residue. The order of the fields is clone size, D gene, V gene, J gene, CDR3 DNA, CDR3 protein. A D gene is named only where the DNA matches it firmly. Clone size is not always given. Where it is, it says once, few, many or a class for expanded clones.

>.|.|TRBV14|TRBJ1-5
TGTGCCAGCAGCCAAGCAGGGAACAATCAGCCCCAGCATTTT
CASSQAGNNQPQHF
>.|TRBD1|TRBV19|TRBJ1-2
TGTGCCAGTAGAAAGGGACAGGGGGCGAACTATGGCTACACCTTC
CASRKGQGANYGYTF
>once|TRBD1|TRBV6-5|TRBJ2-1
TGTGCCAGCAGGGGACAGGGTGGTTTTCAGTTCTTC
CASRGQGGFQFF
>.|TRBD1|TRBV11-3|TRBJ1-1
TGTGCCAGCAGCTTTCCGGGACAGCAACTGAACACTGAAGCTTTCTTT
CASSFPGQQLNTEAFF
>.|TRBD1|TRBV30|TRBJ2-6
TGTGCCTGGGGGACAGGGTCTCGGGCCAACGTCCTGACTTTC
CAWGTGSRANVLTF
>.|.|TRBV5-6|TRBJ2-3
TGTGCCAGCAGCTTGCTTCTGGAGCTAGGCGGAGGCACAGATACGCAGTATTTT
CASSLLLELGGGTDTQYF
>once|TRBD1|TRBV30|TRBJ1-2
TGTGCCTTACAGGGGAACGGGTACGATGGCTACACCTTC
CALQGNGYDGYTF
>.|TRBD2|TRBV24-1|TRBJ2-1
TGTGCCACGGGGGATTTTAGCGGGAGAGTGGGGCTCCTCAGAGATGAGCAGTTCTTC
CATGDFSGRVGLLRDEQFF
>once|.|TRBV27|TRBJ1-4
TGTGCCAGCAGTTTAGGGGGAGGTGGGGAAAAACTGTTTTTT
CASSLGGGGEKLFF
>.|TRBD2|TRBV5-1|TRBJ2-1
TGCGCCAGCAGCGTAGAAAGGGCGGTGTGGCGGGAGGGCCGCAATGAGCAGTTCTTC
CASSVERAVWREGRNEQFF
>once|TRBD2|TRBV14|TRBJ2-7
TGTGCCAGCAGCCAAGCCATAGCGGGGCCACTGTACTTC
CASSQAIAGPLYF
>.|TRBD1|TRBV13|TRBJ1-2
TGTGCCAGCAGCTTAGCGGGACAGGGAGATGGCTACACCTTC
CASSLAGQGDGYTF
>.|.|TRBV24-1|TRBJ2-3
TGTGCCACCAGTGATCCCCCGGGAGATACGCAGTATTTT
CATSDPPGDTQYF
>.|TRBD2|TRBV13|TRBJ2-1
TGTGCCAGCAGCGACGAGGGCGTAGCGGGAGTGTACAATGAGCAGTTCTTC
CASSDEGVAGVYNEQFF
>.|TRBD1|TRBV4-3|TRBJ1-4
TGCGCCAGCAGCCACCAAACAGGGGGTTCTGAAAAACTGTTTTTT
CASSHQTGGSEKLFF
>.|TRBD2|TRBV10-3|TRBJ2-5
TGTGCCATCAGTAGGACTAGCGGGATGTCGGTCCAGACCCAGTACTTC
CAISRTSGMSVQTQYF
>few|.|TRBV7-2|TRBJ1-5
TGTGCCAGCAGCTTGTACGGTCCGCTCCAGCCCCAGCATTTT
CASSLYGPLQPQHF
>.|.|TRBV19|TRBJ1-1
TGTGCCAGTAAGCAGGGAGGGGGGACTGAAGCTTTCTTT
CASKQGGGTEAFF
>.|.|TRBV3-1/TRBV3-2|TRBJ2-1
TGTGCCAGCACCGGACAGGAGGGCTACAATGAGCAGTTCTTC
CASTGQEGYNEQFF
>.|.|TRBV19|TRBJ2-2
TGTGCCAGCGACGATCAGGGGTACGGGGAGCTGTTTTTT
CASDDQGYGELFF
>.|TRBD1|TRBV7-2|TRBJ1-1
TGTGCCAGCAGCTTTGGGACAGGAGCTAACACTGAAGCTTTCTTT
CASSFGTGANTEAFF
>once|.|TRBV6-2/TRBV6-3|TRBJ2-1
TGTGCCAGCAGTGTATTGTACGGGGAAACCTACAATGAGCAGTTCTTC
CASSVLYGETYNEQFF
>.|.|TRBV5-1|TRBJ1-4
TGCGCCAGCAGCGAGGGTTCGCGTGAAAAACTGTTTTTT
CASSEGSREKLFF
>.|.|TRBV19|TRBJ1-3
TGTGCCAGTAGTATAGCCCCGGGCTCTGGAAACACCATATATTTT
CASSIAPGSGNTIYF
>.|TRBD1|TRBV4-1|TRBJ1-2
TGCGCCAGCAGCCAAGATCGGGTCACAGGGGATACTAACTATGGCTACACCTTC
CASSQDRVTGDTNYGYTF
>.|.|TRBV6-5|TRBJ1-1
TGTGCCAGCAGGGCGACAGAGAACACTGAAGCTTTCTTT
CASRATENTEAFF
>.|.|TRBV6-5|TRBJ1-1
TGTGCCAGCAGTTACTCGAACCGGGTTGGGAACACTGAAGCTTTCTTT
CASSYSNRVGNTEAFF
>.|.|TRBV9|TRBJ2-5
TGTGCCAGCAGCGCCAGTTTGGAGACCCAGTACTTC
CASSASLETQYF
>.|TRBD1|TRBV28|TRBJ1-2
TGTGCCAGCAGTACCGGACAGGAGGGGCACGGCTACACCTTC
CASSTGQEGHGYTF
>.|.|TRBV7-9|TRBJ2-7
TGTGCCAGCAGCTTACGGGGTCCCTACGAGCAGTACTTC
CASSLRGPYEQYF
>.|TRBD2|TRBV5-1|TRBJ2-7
TGCGCCAGCAGCTCGACTAGCGGGAGTTTCTACGAGCAGTACTTC
CASSSTSGSFYEQYF
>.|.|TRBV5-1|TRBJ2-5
TGCGCCAGCAGCCCTTCAGGGAAAGAGACCCAGTACTTC
CASSPSGKETQYF
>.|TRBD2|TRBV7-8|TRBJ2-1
TGTGCCAGCAGCTTACGTTCTAGCGGGAGTTTAAAGTCCTACAATGAGCAGTTCTTC
CASSLRSSGSLKSYNEQFF
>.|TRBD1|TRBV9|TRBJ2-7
TGTGCCAGCAGCGTAAGACAGGGTGGCGAGCAGTACTTC
CASSVRQGGEQYF
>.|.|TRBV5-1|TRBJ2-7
TGCGCCAGCAGCTTGGTCGGGAACGAGCAGTACTTC
CASSLVGNEQYF
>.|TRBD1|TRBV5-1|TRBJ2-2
TGCGCCAGCAGCCAGACAGGGCCCGGGGAGCTGTTTTTT
CASSQTGPGELFF
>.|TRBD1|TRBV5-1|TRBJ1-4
TGCGCCAGCAGTTTCAGGGGGCTTAGGGATGAAAAACTGTTTTTT
CASSFRGLRDEKLFF
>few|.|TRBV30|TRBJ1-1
TGTGCCTGGAGTGTACTTATGGGAGTAGGAACTGAAGCTTTCTTT
CAWSVLMGVGTEAFF
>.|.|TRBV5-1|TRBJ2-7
TGCGCCAGCAGCTTACCCAGGGGAAAGCTTAATAGCTACGAGCAGTACTTC
CASSLPRGKLNSYEQYF
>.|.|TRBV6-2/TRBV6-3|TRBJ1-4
TGTGCCAGCAGTTTTTATGACAGCAGTGAGGAAAAACTGTTTTTT
CASSFYDSSEEKLFF
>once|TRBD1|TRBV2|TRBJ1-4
TGTGCCAGCAGTGGGACAGGAACGATTGAAAAACTGTTTTTT
CASSGTGTIEKLFF
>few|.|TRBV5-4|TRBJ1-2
TGTGCCAGCAGCTTGGCTTTGGTCAGTCTTAACTATGGCTACACCTTC
CASSLALVSLNYGYTF
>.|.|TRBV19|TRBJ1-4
TGTGCCAGCCTATGGGAAAAACTGTTTTTT
CASLWEKLFF
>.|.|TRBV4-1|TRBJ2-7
TGCGCCAGCAGCCAAGTCCCCGAACTGTCCTACGAGCAGTACTTC
CASSQVPELSYEQYF
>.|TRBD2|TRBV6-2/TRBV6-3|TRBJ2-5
TGTGCCAGCAGTTACGGACTAGCGGAGCTCCAAGAGACCCAGTACTTC
CASSYGLAELQETQYF
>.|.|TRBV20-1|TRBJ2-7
TGCAGTGCTAGTAGAGGAGGGGATGGCTACGAGCAGTACTTC
CSASRGGDGYEQYF
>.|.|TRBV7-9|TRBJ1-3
TGTGCCAGCAGCTTAGCAGAAAGCAGGGGCGGCTCTGGAAACACCATATATTTT
CASSLAESRGGSGNTIYF
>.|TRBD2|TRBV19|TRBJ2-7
TGTGCCAGTAGCCGGACTAGCGGGAGGCTCTACGAGCAGTACTTC
CASSRTSGRLYEQYF
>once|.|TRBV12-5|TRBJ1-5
TGTGCTAGTGGTTTGGGACAGATTAGCAATCAGCCCCAGCATTTT
CASGLGQISNQPQHF
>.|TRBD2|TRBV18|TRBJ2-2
TGTGCCAGCTCACCACCGGTCAAGCGGGGGGGCCTAAACACCGGGGAGCTGTTTTTT
CASSPPVKRGGLNTGELFF
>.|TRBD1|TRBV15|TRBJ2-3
TGTGCCACCAGCAGAGGTGGGACAGGGTATCCTAATACGCAGTATTTT
CATSRGGTGYPNTQYF
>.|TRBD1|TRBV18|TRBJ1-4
TGTGCCAGCTCACTGGTGGGCTTGGACAGGCTAACAACTAATGAAAAACTGTTTTTT
CASSLVGLDRLTTNEKLFF
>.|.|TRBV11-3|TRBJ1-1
TGTGCCAGCAGCCGGCAGGAGAACACTGAAGCTTTCTTT
CASSRQENTEAFF
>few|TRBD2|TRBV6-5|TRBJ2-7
TGTGCCAGCAGATTGGGACTAGCGACTGACGAGCAGTACTTC
CASRLGLATDEQYF
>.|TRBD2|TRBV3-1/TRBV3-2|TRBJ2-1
TGTGCCAGCAGCCCTAACCTAATCGGGACTAGCAACGGCAATGAGCAGTTCTTC
CASSPNLIGTSNGNEQFF
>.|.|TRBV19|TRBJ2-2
TGTGCCAGTCTCCGGGTCAGTGGGACCGGGGAGCTGTTTTTT
CASLRVSGTGELFF
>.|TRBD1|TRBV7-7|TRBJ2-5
TGTGCTAGCAGCCAGGGGACAGACAAACGGGAGACCCAGTACTTC
CASSQGTDKRETQYF